These T cell receptor beta chains were read from a single sample in a study of shared clonotypes between healthy human individuals. Some clones are missing from TCRdb's copy, which holds only in-frame ones; the method was immunoSEQ multiplex PCR. The table has over a million clones, around 82% seen once. The sample consisted of memory CD4+ T cells from PBMCs. These receptors all come from a man aged 18 to 35 in good health. Some clones in this sample may be carry-over from other donors' samples. The CDR3 runs from the conserved cysteine through the conserved F or W. The order of the fields is D gene, J gene, clone size, V gene, CDR3 protein, CDR3 DNA. D genes are given only for firm matches. A clone size is listed for some rows: how often the clone was seen (once, few, many), or a class if it is expanded.

. TRBJ1-1 . TRBV10-3 CAISLSEATEAFF TGTGCCATCAGCCTGTCGGAGGCCACTGAAGCTTTCTTT
. TRBJ2-3 . TRBV6-5 CASGRDSGTDTQYF TGTGCCAGCGGAAGGGACTCAGGAACAGATACGCAGTATTTT
TRBD2 TRBJ2-7 many TRBV9 CASSREVSYEQYF TGTGCCAGCAGTCGGGAGGTTTCCTACGAGCAGTACTTC
. TRBJ1-3 . TRBV7-9 CASGNLGGNTIYF TGTGCCAGCGGGAACCTGGGAGGAAACACCATATATTTT
. TRBJ2-1 . TRBV2 CASSHRVGEQFF TGTGCCAGCAGTCACAGGGTCGGTGAGCAGTTCTTC
TRBD1 TRBJ2-7 . TRBV18 CASSPFGTDYEQYF TGTGCCAGCTCACCATTTGGGACAGACTACGAGCAGTACTTC
. TRBJ1-1 few TRBV5-1 CASSFDSSMNTEAFF TGCGCCAGCAGCTTTGACAGCTCGATGAACACTGAAGCTTTCTTT
. TRBJ1-4 . TRBV14 CASSPRHGTNEKLFF TGTGCCAGCAGCCCTAGGCACGGAACTAATGAAAAACTGTTTTTT
TRBD2 TRBJ2-7 few TRBV27 CASSYKPPGLAGGSPYEQYF TGTGCCAGCAGTTATAAACCCCCGGGACTAGCGGGAGGTAGCCCCTACGAGCAGTACTTC
. TRBJ1-1 . TRBV28 CASSSNRDGKAFF TGTGCCAGCAGTTCCAACCGGGACGGAAAAGCTTTCTTT
TRBD1 TRBJ1-2 once TRBV18 CASSPQGANYGYTF TGTGCCAGCTCACCACAGGGGGCGAACTATGGCTACACCTTC